The present T cell receptor beta chain was sequenced within a study of blood T cells in healthy people across ages. Background on the study: Through template switching, about one barcoded beta molecule was captured per two T cells, as measured in model experiments.

General observations from the study: Donors of long life had a larger count of naive CD4+ cells and greater diversity than aged donors.

As for this clonotype: Its antigen remains unidentified.

Together with a sample-barcoded 5' primer, a J-beta primer mix was included in a second PCR lasting roughly 6 to 12 cycles. Unique molecular identifiers of 12 random nucleotides labeled each cDNA. MiXCR, applied by TCRdb to the 5' RACE reads, yields one record per CDR3 protein. The profile shows roughly 730,000 distinct CDR3 sequences, more than 50% of them singletons. Extracted total RNA amounted to at least 5.5 micrograms for each sample. The CDR3 loop spans 15 amino acids. Trimming at V came to 5 bases and at J to 8 bases, leaving 11 bases not matched to a gene. Germline V gene data show CDR1 as SGHTA and CDR2 as FQGTGA.

The source of this sequence is a middle-aged man in good health. The chain couples TRBV7-3 to TRBJ2-1, with 8 positions matching TRBD2. The sample was blood. The DNA of the CDR3 is TGTGCCAGCAGCCAAGGACGAGCGGGAGTCTATGAGCAGTTCTTC. As protein: CASSQGRAGVYEQFF.